This T cell receptor beta chain was captured by sequencing in a study of shared clonotypes between healthy human individuals. Study information: The cohort comprised a couple of women and a few men. Their ages spanned 18 to 49 years. Study-wide findings and caveats: Generation probabilities were higher for clonotypes shared across all four sorted-subset donors than for unshared ones.

With respect to this clone: Its antigen remains unknown.

The repertoire was sequenced with immunoSEQ multiplex PCR; TCRdb's copy has only in-frame clones and lacks some. The data show around 510,000 clones, roughly 95% seen once. The germline V and J ends were trimmed by 7 bases and 3 bases, with 16 bases remaining between them. The CDR3 covers 15 residues. Germline V CDR1 and CDR2: MDHEN, SYDVKM. This TCR came from a woman under 40 in good health. The sample taken for sequencing was naive CD4+ T cells sorted from blood. Subset here: CD45RA+ positively selected. The chain has TRBV28 and TRBJ1-3; D might be TRBD1 (5 bases). The CDR3 protein is CASNGAGENGNTIYF. CDR3 coding DNA: TGTGCCAGCAACGGGGCGGGGGAAAATGGAAACACCATATATTTT.